These 12 T cell receptor beta chains were all obtained from the same sample, sequenced in a study of shared clonotypes between healthy human individuals (dated by TCRdb to about 2020). Library preparation was by the immunoSEQ multiplex PCR assay. TCRdb limited this immuneACCESS table to in-frame rearrangements with V and J called. A share of clones is missing; checked studies link under half to unresolved V genes, and the rest is unexplained. The sample profile shows millions of clones; approximately 95% of them were found once. The leading ten clones occupy 0.39% of the sample. Sample: naive CD4+ T cells from PBMCs. The cell subset or site label of this sample denotes: CD45RA+ positively selected. These receptors all stem from a man between 18 and 29 years old in good health. Some clones in this sample may be carry-over from other donors' samples.

The rearrangement uses TRBV10-3 and TRBJ1-1; D is possibly TRBD1 (5 bases). V was cut by 0 bases and J by 6 bases, with 23 bases left in between. From germline, CDR1 is ENHRY and CDR2 SYGVKD. The CDR3 sequence is 18 residues long. CDR3 sequence (DNA): TGTGCCATCAGTGAGTCGATCTTGCCAGGGAGAGATGTGGCTGAAGCTTTCTTT. Protein product: CAISESILPGRDVAEAFF.

The rearrangement uses TRBV11-2 and TRBJ2-5; no clear D gene. The germline V and J ends were trimmed by 3 bases and 0 bases, with 11 bases remaining between them. The germline gives CDR1 SGHAT, CDR2 FQNNGV. This CDR3 comprises 15 residues. The CDR3 here is CASSFGYTYQETQYF. DNA for the CDR3: TGTGCCAGCAGCTTCGGATATACGTACCAAGAGACCCAGTACTTC.

On this clone: The sample carries other DNA sequences with the same CDR3. The chain joins TRBV28 to TRBJ1-1; unclear D gene. V was cut by 0 bases and J by 1 base, with 9 bases left in between. Per germline, CDR1 MDHEN and CDR2 SYDVKM. This CDR3 spans 15 amino acids. The CDR3 here is CASSLWGSQNTEAFF. The CDR3 region has the DNA TGTGCCAGCAGTTTATGGGGCAGTCAGAACACTGAAGCTTTCTTT.

The gene calls are TRBV6-5 and TRBJ2-1, with 9 nucleotides matching TRBD2. The CDR3 loop spans 15 amino acids. Trimming at V came to 4 bases and at J to 5 bases, leaving 6 bases not matched to a gene. The germline CDR1 and CDR2 sequences are MNHEY and SVGAGI. CDR3: CASSLAGVWDNEQFF. The DNA for the CDR3 is TGTGCCAGCAGTTTAGCGGGAGTGTGGGACAATGAGCAGTTCTTC.

The chain uses TRBV18 and TRBJ2-3, with 7 bases fitting TRBD2. Germline V gives CDR1 KGHSH, CDR2 LQKENI. V lost 6 bases and J lost 3; bases outside the gene matches: 6. The CDR3 loop spans 14 amino acids. CDR3 loop: CASSTAGGTDTQYF. CDR3 in DNA: TGTGCCAGCTCTACCGCCGGGGGGACAGATACGCAGTATTTT.

The CDR3 here is CASSLGPRTREDTIYF. CDR3 coding DNA: TGTGCCAGCAGCTTGGGTCCCAGGACTCGGGAGGACACCATATATTTT. The V and J genes are TRBV5-4 and TRBJ1-3; D gene ambiguous. V shed 0 bases and J shed 8 bases, with 18 bases lying between them. The CDR3 extends over 16 amino acids. Germline CDR1 reads SGHNT; CDR2 reads YYREEE (reference sequence).

The chain links TRBV5-1 to TRBJ2-7; 7 positions match TRBD1. Losses at the gene ends were 4 bases for V and 5 bases for J; bases not matched to a gene: 18. CDR1 is SGHRS and CDR2 is YFSETQ in the germline V gene. CDR3 length: 17 amino acids. The CDR3: CASSPDASWTGYDEQYF. The CDR3 DNA reads TGCGCCAGCAGCCCTGACGCCTCCTGGACAGGTTACGACGAGCAGTACTTC.

The CDR3 reads CASSEIGAANTEAFF. For the CDR3, the DNA is TGTGCCAGCAGTGAAATAGGGGCGGCGAACACTGAAGCTTTCTTT. This chain uses TRBV6-1 with TRBJ1-1; D is perhaps TRBD1 (5 bases). The germline V gene has CDR1 MNHNS and CDR2 SASEGT. Between the trimmed V and J ends, which lost 2 bases and 1 base, there was a span of 11 bases. The CDR3 is 15 amino acids.

The CDR3 region is CASSRSGGTNTGELFF. DNA for the CDR3: TGTGCCAGTTCTCGAAGCGGAGGGACAAACACCGGGGAGCTGTTTTTT. The genes are TRBV28 and TRBJ2-2; the D call may be TRBD1 or TRBD2 (6 bases each). V was clipped by 9 bases and J by 2 bases, with 19 bases between them. CDR1 and CDR2 (germline): MDHEN, SYDVKM. This CDR3 region has 16 residues. Variable domain in full (rest from reference TRBV28 and TRBJ2-2): DVKVTQSSRYLVKRTGEKVFLECVQDMDHENMFWYRQDPGLGLRLIYFSYDVKMKEKGDIPEGYSVSREKKERFSLILESASTNQTSMYLCASSRSGGTNTGELFFGEGSRLTVL.

J is TRBJ1-2 and V is TRBV19; 9 nucleotides match TRBD1. Trimming took 5 bases from V and 8 from J; bases not matched to a gene: 12. Germline assignment: CDR1 LNHDA and CDR2 SQIVND (reference sequence). The CDR3 totals 15 residues. CDR3 bases: TGTGCCAGTAGTTTCACCTCACAGGGGGCTAAAGGCTACACCTTC. Translation: CASSFTSQGAKGYTF.

The V call is TRBV6-5, the J call TRBJ1-1, with 8 bases aligning to TRBD1. The V and J ends lost 2 bases and 1 base, in that order; junction bases with no gene match: 3. This CDR3 is built from 15 residues. Per the germline V gene, CDR1 is MNHEY and CDR2 is SVGAGI. Written as DNA, the CDR3 is TGTGCCAGCAGTTACGGGGACAGGCGGAACACTGAAGCTTTCTTT. Translated, it gives CASSYGDRRNTEAFF.

V and J are TRBV7-9 and TRBJ2-7; D tentatively fits TRBD1 or TRBD2 (5 bases each). CDR1 SEHNR and CDR2 FQNEAQ come from the germline V gene (reference sequence). V lost 5 bases to trimming and J lost 5 bases, with 10 bases between them. The CDR3 consists of 12 residues. In nucleotides, the CDR3 is TGTGCCAGCAGCCCGGGACCCAACGAGCAGTACTTC. Its protein is CASSPGPNEQYF.